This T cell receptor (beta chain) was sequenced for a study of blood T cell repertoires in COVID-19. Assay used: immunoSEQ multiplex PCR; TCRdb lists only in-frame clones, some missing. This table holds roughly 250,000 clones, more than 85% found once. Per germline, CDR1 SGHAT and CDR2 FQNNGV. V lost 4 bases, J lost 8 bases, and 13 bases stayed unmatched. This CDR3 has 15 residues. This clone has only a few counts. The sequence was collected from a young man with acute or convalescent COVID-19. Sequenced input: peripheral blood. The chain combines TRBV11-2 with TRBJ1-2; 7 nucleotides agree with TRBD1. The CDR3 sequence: CASSSRRTGVRGYTF. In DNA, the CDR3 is TGTGCCAGCAGCTCCCGGAGAACAGGGGTTAGAGGCTACACCTTC.